One and the same sample provided the 29 T cell receptor beta chains below, sequenced in a study of control samples from healthy donors and cancer patients. The data were produced by immunoSEQ multiplex PCR, yet TCRdb's version contains in-frame clones alone and is incomplete. The sample carries roughly 190,000 clones, roughly nine tenths recorded once. Sequencing was performed on blood. The receptors stem from a man in his thirties or forties in good health.

The V and J genes are TRBV29-1 and TRBJ2-3; no clear D. Germline V CDR1 and CDR2: SQVTM, ANQGSEA. This CDR3 has 12 amino acids. V was trimmed by 4 bases and J by 8 bases, leaving 13 bases between them. Here the CDR3 reads CSVGTDLATQYF. CDR3 sequence (DNA): TGCAGCGTTGGGACGGATCTGGCTACGCAGTATTTT.

The rearrangement uses TRBV14 and TRBJ1-1; the D gene is possibly TRBD1 (6 bases). V lost 4 bases and J 4 bases, leaving 16 bases between the germline ends. The germline V gene encodes CDR1 SGHDN and CDR2 FVKESK. The CDR3 runs 15 residues. CDR3 bases: TGTGCCAGCAGCCCACCCTGGGGGCGCGTCACTGAAGCTTTCTTT. Residues: CASSPPWGRVTEAFF.

The table lists this clone with a count of one. The chain has TRBV7-3 and TRBJ2-1; 9 nucleotides align to TRBD2. The trim removed 5 bases at V and 7 bases at J, leaving 9 bases unmatched. The CDR3 sequence is 15 residues long. Germline V lookup: CDR1 SGHTA, CDR2 FQGTGA. CDR3 region: CASSLAGGSWNEQFF. CDR3 nucleotides: TGTGCCAGCAGCCTCGCGGGGGGGAGTTGGAATGAGCAGTTCTTC.

For this clone: One end of the junction is discordant with germline, which a read error may explain. CDR3 coding DNA: TGTGCCAGTAGTTTTCAAGGAGAGCAGTACTTC. Translating gives CASSFQGEQYF. The chain links TRBV6-5 to TRBJ2-7; no reliable D call. CDR3 length: 11 amino acids. From germline, CDR1 is MNHEY and CDR2 SVGAGI.

The chain links TRBV28 to TRBJ1-2; D call uncertain. The CDR3 spans 13 residues. The V end was cut by 6 bases, the J end by 2 bases, with 10 bases between. CDR1 is MDHEN and CDR2 is SYDVKM in the germline V gene. Here the CDR3 reads CASRSDKNYGYTF. CDR3 bases: TGTGCCAGCAGGTCAGACAAGAACTATGGCTACACCTTC.

This clone was seen more than once but under ten times. This rearrangement joins TRBV4-2 to TRBJ2-7, with D possibly matching TRBD2 (6 bases). Germline CDR1 and CDR2: LGHNA and YNFKEQ. The CDR3 is made up of 16 amino acids. The ends were cut back, 4 bases at V and 0 bases at J, with 16 bases in the middle. The CDR3 DNA is TGTGCCAGCAGCCCCGGAGCGATAGCGGACTCCTACGAGCAGTACTTC. It specifies CASSPGAIADSYEQYF.

J is TRBJ1-3 and V is TRBV7-6; D gene unclear. The length of the CDR3 is 12 residues. Germline CDR1 is SGHVS and CDR2 is FNYEAQ. Trimming cost V 1 base and J 3 bases, with 1 base left between them. In DNA form, the CDR3 reads TGTGCCAGCAGCTTAGGTGGAAACACCATATATTTT. Its protein is CASSLGGNTIYF.

The chain couples TRBV27 to TRBJ2-7, with 10 bases identical to TRBD1. Germline CDR1 reads MNHEY; CDR2 reads SMNVEV (reference sequence). The CDR3 is 21 amino acids. The trim removed 4 bases at V and 0 bases at J, leaving 21 bases unmatched. In DNA form, the CDR3 reads TGTGCCAGCAGTTGGGGACCGACCGGGACAGGGGTGGACCCCTTCTCCTACGAGCAGTACTTC. Protein: CASSWGPTGTGVDPFSYEQYF.

The chain combines TRBV19 with TRBJ2-2; 14 nucleotides align to TRBD2. With V trimmed by 4 bases and J by 5 bases, 6 bases remained unmatched. Germline V gene sequence: CDR1 LNHDA, CDR2 SQIVND (reference sequence). The CDR3 runs 17 residues. The CDR3 nucleotides read TGTGCCAGTAGTACCGGGACTAGCGGGGGAGGAACCGGGGAGCTGTTTTTT. It encodes CASSTGTSGGGTGELFF.

This chain joins TRBV21-1 and TRBJ1-6; the DNA was not compared with TRBD1, the D call given in the table. TRBV21-1 counts as a pseudogene. There are 18 residues in the CDR3. Here the CDR3 reads CASSFFKQGPIYNSPLHF. CDR3 sequence (DNA): TGTGCCAGCAGCTTCTTCAAACAGGGCCCCATATATAATTCACCCCTCCACTTT.

With respect to this clone: Distinct nucleotide sequences in the sample also encode this CDR3. V is TRBV9 and J is TRBJ1-1, with D unresolved. The V gene lost 0 bases and the J gene lost 1 base, with 10 bases spanning the gap. The CDR3 length is 15 residues. The germline V gene encodes CDR1 SGDLS and CDR2 YYNGEE. The CDR3 region has the DNA TGTGCCAGCAGCGTAGATGGTTACCAGAACACTGAAGCTTTCTTT. This encodes CASSVDGYQNTEAFF.

The chain couples TRBV5-1 to TRBJ2-7; 8 bases align to TRBD1. Germline CDR1 SGHRS, CDR2 YFSETQ. This CDR3 region has 14 residues. V lost 0 bases and J lost 6; bases outside the gene matches: 5. The CDR3 loop is CASSLGDRNVEQYF. CDR3 bases: TGCGCCAGCAGCTTGGGGGACAGGAACGTCGAGCAGTACTTC.

The chain employs TRBV4-2 and TRBJ1-2; 7 bases fit TRBD1. The J segment lost 4 bases and the V segment lost 3 bases, leaving 8 bases of the junction unmatched. Germline V gives CDR1 LGHNA, CDR2 YNFKEQ. The CDR3 contains 15 residues. The CDR3 here is CASSHTDGTAYGYTF. CDR3 sequence (DNA): TGTGCCAGCAGCCATACCGACGGGACAGCCTATGGCTACACCTTC.

As concerns this clone: The sample carries other DNA sequences with the same CDR3. This chain connects TRBV7-8 to TRBJ1-1; D uncertain. Trimming removed 3 bases from V and 1 base from J, with 6 bases in between. CDR3 size: 13 residues. Germline CDR1 and CDR2: SGHVS and FQNEAQ. The CDR3 coding sequence is TGTGCCAGCAGCTTTGGACGGAACACTGAAGCTTTCTTT. This codes for CASSFGRNTEAFF.

This chain connects TRBV24-1 to TRBJ1-2, with D hard to call. In germline, CDR1 is KGHDR, CDR2 SFDVKD. The V end lost 3 bases, the J end lost 7 bases, and 11 bases lay between the germline ends. The CDR3 spans 13 residues. The DNA for the CDR3 is TGTGCCACCAGTGATCCATCAAACATTGGCTACACCTTC. Protein: CATSDPSNIGYTF.

The chain links TRBV5-1 to TRBJ1-2; 9 bases are a match to TRBD1. The germline CDR1 and CDR2 sequences are SGHRS and YFSETQ. V trimming: 4 bases; J trimming: 5 bases; junction bases outside the gene matches: 6. This CDR3 is built from 14 residues. The CDR3 DNA reads TGCGCCAGCAGCCCGGACAGGGGATATTATGGCTACACCTTC. Translating it yields CASSPDRGYYGYTF.

This chain joins TRBV6-1 and TRBJ1-2; D might be TRBD1 (5 bases). V lost 6 bases, J lost 8 bases, and 13 bases lay in between. The CDR3 is 12 amino acids. Germline-derived CDR1 and CDR2 are MNHNS and SASEGT. The CDR3 sequence: CASSPNRSGYTF. CDR3 DNA: TGTGCCAGCAGCCCTAACAGGTCCGGCTACACCTTC.

The CDR3 loop reads CASSQAGGPNQPQHF. CDR3 coding DNA: TGTGCCAGCAGCCAAGCGGGGGGCCCCAATCAGCCCCAGCATTTT. V is TRBV3-1 (or the pseudogene TRBV3-2) and J is TRBJ1-5; a weak D match, TRBD1 (6 bases). Per the germline V gene, CDR1 is LGHDT and CDR2 is YNNKEL (reference sequence). The CDR3 covers 15 residues. V was trimmed by 1 base and J by 3 bases, leaving 10 bases between them.

The chain employs TRBV4-1 and TRBJ2-5; 7 bases agree with TRBD2. Looked up from germline, CDR1 is MGHRA and CDR2 is YSYEKL. Losses at the gene ends were 0 bases for V and 2 bases for J; bases not matched to a gene: 9. The CDR3 loop spans 17 amino acids. In nucleotides, the CDR3 is TGCGCCAGCAGCCAAGATCCAGCGGGGCGACTACAAGAGACCCAGTACTTC. Amino acids: CASSQDPAGRLQETQYF.

Regarding this clone: The conserved closing phenylalanine or tryptophan is absent in this CDR3, likely reflecting a read error. The DNA is omitted, as the CDR3 cannot be located on it reliably, and the CDR3 follows TCRdb's listing. V is TRBV30 and J is TRBJ1-2; the D segment call TRBD1 is taken from the table without a DNA check. Germline CDR1 is GTSNPN and CDR2 is SVGIG (reference sequence). The CDR3 sequence runs 11 residues, both termini included. The CDR3 sequence: CAWSVQAVLSL.

The CDR3 bases are TGCGCCAGCAGCTTGGCGACAGGAACCTACGAGCAGTACTTC. This codes for CASSLATGTYEQYF. The chain recombines TRBV5-1 with TRBJ2-7, with D perhaps TRBD1 (6 bases). In germline, CDR1 is SGHRS, CDR2 YFSETQ. This CDR3 has 14 residues. The germline V and J ends were trimmed by 0 bases and 2 bases, with 9 bases remaining between them.

This clone was found once. This chain links TRBV6-1 with TRBJ2-4; D gene ambiguous. Trimming shortened V by 0 bases and J by 1 base, and 7 bases separated the two germline ends. There are 15 residues in the CDR3. Germline assignment: CDR1 MNHNS and CDR2 SASEGT. The CDR3 nucleotides are TGTGCCAGCAGTGAAGCGCGCCCGGCCAAAAACATTCAGTACTTC. This translates into CASSEARPAKNIQYF.

This chain links TRBV24-1 with TRBJ2-6; D is undetermined. Trimming cost V 3 bases and J 4 bases, with 15 bases left between them. This CDR3 has 17 amino acids. The germline CDR1 and CDR2 sequences are KGHDR and SFDVKD. The CDR3 protein is CATSDSPSTRGANVLTF. DNA of the CDR3: TGTGCCACCAGTGATAGTCCATCCACGAGAGGGGCCAACGTCCTGACTTTC.

The chain has TRBV6-1 and TRBJ2-3; D is uncertain. This CDR3 spans 13 amino acids. V was shortened by 3 bases and J by 4 bases, with 8 bases between the two germline ends. Germline V lookup: CDR1 MNHNS, CDR2 SASEGT. CDR3 amino acids: CASSDDGADTQYF. CDR3 bases: TGTGCCAGCAGTGACGATGGTGCAGATACGCAGTATTTT.

This clone occurred once. The chain couples TRBV7-9 to TRBJ2-6; D perhaps matches TRBD2 (5 bases). CDR1 is SEHNR and CDR2 is FQNEAQ in the germline V gene (reference sequence). V was cut by 5 bases and J by 2 bases, with 10 bases left in between. CDR3 size: 15 residues. The CDR3 reads CASSPKEAGANVLTF. CDR3 DNA sequence: TGTGCCAGCAGCCCGAAGGAGGCTGGGGCCAACGTCCTGACTTTC.

V and J are TRBV11-2 and TRBJ2-7; 7 nucleotides align to TRBD2. J was trimmed by 6 bases and V by 0 bases; bases with no gene match: 8. The CDR3 runs to 15 residues. Per germline, CDR1 SGHAT and CDR2 FQNNGV. The CDR3: CASSLDEAGRVEQYF. CDR3 DNA: TGTGCCAGCAGCTTAGATGAGGCAGGGAGGGTCGAGCAGTACTTC.

This clone is a singleton in its sample. This sequence joins TRBV2 and TRBJ1-2; 12 nucleotides line up with TRBD1. From germline, CDR1 is SNHLY and CDR2 FYNNEI. The CDR3 contains 14 residues. Germline trimming cut 9 bases from V and 8 bases from J; bases unmatched to any gene: 10. CDR3 loop: CARQGQGAPSGYTF. In DNA form, the CDR3 reads TGTGCCAGACAGGGACAGGGGGCCCCTAGCGGCTACACCTTC. The variable domain in full, completed from reference TRBV2 and TRBJ1-2, reads EPEVTQTPSHQVTQMGQEVILRCVPISNHLYFYWYRQILGQKVEFLVSFYNNEISEKSEIFDDQFSVERPDGSNFTLKIRSTKLEDSAMYFCARQGQGAPSGYTFGSGTRLTVV.

V usage is TRBV7-8 and J usage is TRBJ1-4; D gene unclear. CDR3 length equals 13 residues. Germline values: CDR1 SGHVS, CDR2 FQNEAQ. Trimming left V 4 bases short and J 6 bases short, with 9 bases between. Here the CDR3 reads CASSSGVDEKLFF. The CDR3 nucleotides read TGTGCCAGCAGCTCCGGTGTTGATGAAAAACTGTTTTTT.

The chain employs TRBV29-1 and TRBJ1-1; no reliable D call. Trimming took off 6 bases at V and 3 bases at J, with 11 bases between the two ends. This CDR3 has 12 amino acids. CDR1 and CDR2 from the germline V gene are SQVTM and ANQGSEA. The CDR3 loop is CSVEVGDTEAFF. In DNA form, the CDR3 reads TGCAGCGTGGAGGTCGGGGACACTGAAGCTTTCTTT.